This TCR beta chain was sequenced for a study of blood T cell repertoires in COVID-19. With V trimmed by 1 base and J by 2 bases, 16 bases remained unmatched. Germline V lookup: CDR1 LGHNT, CDR2 FRNRAP. CDR3 length equals 21 residues. Repertoires were generated with immunoSEQ multiplex PCR, while TCRdb's copy carries only in-frame clones and drops some. The sample has about 350,000 clones; 87% are singletons. Donors in Cohort 3 who had recovered were those with two negative PCRs, healthcare professional clearance, or resolution of their symptoms. This clonotype was obtained from a woman aged 25-40 years who had recovered from COVID-19. This sequence joins TRBV12-5 and TRBJ2-5, with TRBD2 matching 13 bases. Sequencing was done on a sample of PBMCs or T cells enriched from blood (not recorded which). CDR3 bases: TGTGCTAGTGGTTTGGGAGTTACTAGCGGGGGGGCCGGCTCCTATCAAGAGACCCAGTACTTC. It is translated as CASGLGVTSGGAGSYQETQYF.